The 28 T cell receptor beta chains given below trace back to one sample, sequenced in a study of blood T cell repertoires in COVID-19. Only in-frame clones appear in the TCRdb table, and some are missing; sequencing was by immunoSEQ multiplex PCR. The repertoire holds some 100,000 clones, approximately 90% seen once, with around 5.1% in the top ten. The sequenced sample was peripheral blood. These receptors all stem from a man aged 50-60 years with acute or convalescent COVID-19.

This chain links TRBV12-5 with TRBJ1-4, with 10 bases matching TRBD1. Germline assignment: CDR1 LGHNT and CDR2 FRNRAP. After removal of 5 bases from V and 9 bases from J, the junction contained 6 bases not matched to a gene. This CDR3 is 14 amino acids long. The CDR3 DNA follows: TGTGCTAGTGGTCCAGGGACAGGGGACCAAAAACTGTTTTTT. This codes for CASGPGTGDQKLFF.

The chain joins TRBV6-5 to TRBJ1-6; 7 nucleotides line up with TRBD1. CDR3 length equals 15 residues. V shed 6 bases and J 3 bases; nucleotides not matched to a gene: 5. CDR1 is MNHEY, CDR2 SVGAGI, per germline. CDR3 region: CASSDRQGYNSPLHF. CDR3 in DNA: TGTGCCAGCAGCGACCGACAGGGCTATAATTCACCCCTCCACTTT.

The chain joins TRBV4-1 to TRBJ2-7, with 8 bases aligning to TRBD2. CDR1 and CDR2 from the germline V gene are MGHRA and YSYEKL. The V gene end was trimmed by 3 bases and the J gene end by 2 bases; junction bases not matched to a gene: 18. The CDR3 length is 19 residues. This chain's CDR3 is CASSHSSGRGSGRTYEQYF. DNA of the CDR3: TGCGCCAGCAGCCACTCCTCCGGGAGAGGGAGCGGGAGAACCTACGAGCAGTACTTC.

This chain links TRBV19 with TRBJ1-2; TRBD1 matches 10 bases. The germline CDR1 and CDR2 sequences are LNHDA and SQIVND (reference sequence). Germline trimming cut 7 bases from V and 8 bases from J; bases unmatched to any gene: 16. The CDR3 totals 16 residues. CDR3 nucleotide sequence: TGTGCCAGTAATCTCGGAACGGGACAGGGGAGGTTAGGCTACACCTTC. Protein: CASNLGTGQGRLGYTF.

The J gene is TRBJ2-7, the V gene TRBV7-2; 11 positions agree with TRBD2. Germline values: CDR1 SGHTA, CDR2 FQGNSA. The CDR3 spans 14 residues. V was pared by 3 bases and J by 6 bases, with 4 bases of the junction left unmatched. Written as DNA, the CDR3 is TGTGCCAGCAGCTTTAGCGGGAGGGCGGGCGAGCAGTACTTC. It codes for CASSFSGRAGEQYF.

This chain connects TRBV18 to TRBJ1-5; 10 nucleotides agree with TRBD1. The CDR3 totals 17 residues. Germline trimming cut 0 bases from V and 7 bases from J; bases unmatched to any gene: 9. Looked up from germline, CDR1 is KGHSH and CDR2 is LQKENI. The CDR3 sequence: CASSPPPGTGAGQPQHF. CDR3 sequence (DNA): TGTGCCAGCTCACCACCCCCTGGGACAGGGGCGGGGCAGCCCCAGCATTTT.

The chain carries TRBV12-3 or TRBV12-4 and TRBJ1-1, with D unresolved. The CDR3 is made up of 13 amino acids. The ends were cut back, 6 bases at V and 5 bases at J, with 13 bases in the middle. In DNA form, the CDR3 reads TGTGCCAGCAGGACGGGGAGGTGGACTGAAGCTTTCTTT. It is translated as CASRTGRWTEAFF.

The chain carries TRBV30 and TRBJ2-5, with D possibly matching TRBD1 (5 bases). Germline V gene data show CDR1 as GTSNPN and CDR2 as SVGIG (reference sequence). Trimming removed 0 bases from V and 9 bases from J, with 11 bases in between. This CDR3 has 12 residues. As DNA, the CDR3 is TGTGCCTGGAGTGTACAGGTCGGGTCCCAGTACTTC. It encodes CAWSVQVGSQYF. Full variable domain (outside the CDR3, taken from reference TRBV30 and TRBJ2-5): SQTIHQWPATLVQPVGSPLSLECTVEGTSNPNLYWYRQAAGRGLQLLFYSVGIGQISSEVPQNLSASRPQDRQFILSSKKLLLSDSGFYLCAWSVQVGSQYFGPGTRLLVL.

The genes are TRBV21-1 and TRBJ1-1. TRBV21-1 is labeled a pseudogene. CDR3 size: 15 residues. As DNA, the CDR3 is TGTGCCAGCAGCACATCAGGAGGGATGAACACTGAAGCTTTCTTT. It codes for CASSTSGGMNTEAFF.

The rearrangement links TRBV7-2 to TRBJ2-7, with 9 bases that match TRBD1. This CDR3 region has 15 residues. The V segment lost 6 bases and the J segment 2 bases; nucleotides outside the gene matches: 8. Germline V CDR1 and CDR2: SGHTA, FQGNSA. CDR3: CASRKPGQGTYEQYF. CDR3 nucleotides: TGTGCCAGCAGAAAACCGGGACAGGGCACCTACGAGCAGTACTTC.

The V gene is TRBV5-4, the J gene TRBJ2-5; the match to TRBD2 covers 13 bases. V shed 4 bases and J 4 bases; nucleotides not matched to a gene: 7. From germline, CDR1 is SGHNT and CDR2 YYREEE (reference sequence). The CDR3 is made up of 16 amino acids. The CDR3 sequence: CASSPGTSGIGETQYF. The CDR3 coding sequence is TGTGCCAGCAGCCCCGGGACTAGCGGGATAGGAGAGACCCAGTACTTC.

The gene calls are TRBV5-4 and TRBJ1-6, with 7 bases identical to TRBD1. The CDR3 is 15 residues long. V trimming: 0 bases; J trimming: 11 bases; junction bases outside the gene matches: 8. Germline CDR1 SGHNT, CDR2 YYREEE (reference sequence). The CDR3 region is CASSLGGQSLTPLHF. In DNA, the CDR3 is TGTGCCAGCAGCTTGGGGGGACAGTCTCTGACACCCCTCCACTTT.

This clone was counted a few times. This chain's CDR3 is CASSTDRAEGEQYF. CDR3 DNA: TGTGCCAGTAGTACGGACAGGGCGGAGGGCGAGCAGTACTTC. This sequence joins TRBV19 and TRBJ2-7; TRBD1 matches at 8 bases. The CDR3 is made up of 14 amino acids. J lost 6 bases, V lost 4 bases, and 8 bases had no gene match. Germline loops: CDR1 LNHDA, CDR2 SQIVND (reference sequence).

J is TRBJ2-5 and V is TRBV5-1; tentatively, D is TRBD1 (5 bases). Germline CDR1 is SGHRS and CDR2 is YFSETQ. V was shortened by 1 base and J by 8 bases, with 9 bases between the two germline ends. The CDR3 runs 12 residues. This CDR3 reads CASSLLGDTQYF. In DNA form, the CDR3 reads TGCGCCAGCAGCTTGTTAGGGGATACCCAGTACTTC. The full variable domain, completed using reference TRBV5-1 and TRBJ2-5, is KAGVTQTPRYLIKTRGQQVTLSCSPISGHRSVSWYQQTPGQGLQFLFEYFSETQRNKGNFPGRFSGRQFSNSRSEMNVSTLELGDSALYLCASSLLGDTQYFGPGTRLLVL.

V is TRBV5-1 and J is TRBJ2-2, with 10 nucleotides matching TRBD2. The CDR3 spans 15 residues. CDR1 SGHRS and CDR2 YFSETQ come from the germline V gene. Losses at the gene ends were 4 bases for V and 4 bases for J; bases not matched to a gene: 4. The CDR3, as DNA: TGCGCCAGCAGCGCCACTAGCGGGACCACCGGGGAGCTGTTTTTT. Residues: CASSATSGTTGELFF.

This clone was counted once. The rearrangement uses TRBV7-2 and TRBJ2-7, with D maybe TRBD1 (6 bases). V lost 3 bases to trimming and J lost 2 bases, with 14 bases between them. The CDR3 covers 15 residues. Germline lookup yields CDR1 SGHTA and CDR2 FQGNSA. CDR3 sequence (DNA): TGTGCCAGCAGCTTGGGACCGGACAGCACCTACGAGCAGTACTTC. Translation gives CASSLGPDSTYEQYF. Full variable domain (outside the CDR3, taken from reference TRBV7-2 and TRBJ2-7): GAGVSQSPSNKVTEKGKDVELRCDPISGHTALYWYRQSLGQGLEFLIYFQGNSAPDKSGLPSDRFSAERTGGSVSTLTIQRTQQEDSAVYLCASSLGPDSTYEQYFGPGTRLTVT.

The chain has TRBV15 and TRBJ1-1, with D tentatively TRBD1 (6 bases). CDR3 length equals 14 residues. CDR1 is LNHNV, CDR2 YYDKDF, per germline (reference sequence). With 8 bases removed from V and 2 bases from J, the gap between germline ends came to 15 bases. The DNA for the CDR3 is TGTGCCACCGAACAGGGAGTGGAAAACACTGAAGCTTTCTTT. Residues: CATEQGVENTEAFF.

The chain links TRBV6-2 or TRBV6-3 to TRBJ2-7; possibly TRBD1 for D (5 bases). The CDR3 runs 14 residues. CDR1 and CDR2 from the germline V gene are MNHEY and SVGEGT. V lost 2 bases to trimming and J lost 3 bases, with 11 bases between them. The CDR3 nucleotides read TGTGCCAGCAGTTACACGGACATATACTACGAGCAGTACTTC. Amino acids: CASSYTDIYYEQYF.

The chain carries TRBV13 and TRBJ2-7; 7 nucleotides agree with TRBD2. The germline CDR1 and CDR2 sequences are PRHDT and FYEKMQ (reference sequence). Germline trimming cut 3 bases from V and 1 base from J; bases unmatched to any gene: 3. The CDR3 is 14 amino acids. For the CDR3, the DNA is TGTGCCAGCAGCTTCCGCGGGAGTTCCTACGAGCAGTACTTC. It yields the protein CASSFRGSSYEQYF.

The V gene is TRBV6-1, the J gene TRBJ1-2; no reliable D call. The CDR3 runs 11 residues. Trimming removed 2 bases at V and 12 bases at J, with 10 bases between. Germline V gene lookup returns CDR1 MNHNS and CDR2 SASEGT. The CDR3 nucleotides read TGTGCCAGCAGTGAAAAGCGGACTCACACCTTC. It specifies CASSEKRTHTF.

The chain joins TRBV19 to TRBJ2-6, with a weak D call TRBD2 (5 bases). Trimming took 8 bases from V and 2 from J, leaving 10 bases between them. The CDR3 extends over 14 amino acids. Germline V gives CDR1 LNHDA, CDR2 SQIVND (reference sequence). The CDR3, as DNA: TGTGCCAGTTCTATGAGGGCTGGGGCCAACGTCCTGACTTTC. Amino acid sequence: CASSMRAGANVLTF.

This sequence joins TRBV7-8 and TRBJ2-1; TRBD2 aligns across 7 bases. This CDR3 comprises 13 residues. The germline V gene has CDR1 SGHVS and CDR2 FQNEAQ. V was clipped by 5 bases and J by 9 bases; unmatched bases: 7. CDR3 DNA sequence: TGTGCCAGCAGCGGTCGACTAGCAATTGAGCAGTTCTTC. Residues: CASSGRLAIEQFF.

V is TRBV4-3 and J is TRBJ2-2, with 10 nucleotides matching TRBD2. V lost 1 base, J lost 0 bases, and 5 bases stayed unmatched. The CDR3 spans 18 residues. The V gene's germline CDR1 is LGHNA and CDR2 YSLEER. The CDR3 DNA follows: TGCGCCAGCAGCCAAGGGGTTAGCGGGAGGCCGAACACCGGGGAGCTGTTTTTT. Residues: CASSQGVSGRPNTGELFF.

The CDR3 reads CASSPDHSGNQPQHF. The CDR3 DNA sequence: TGTGCCAGCAGCCCCGACCACAGTGGCAATCAGCCCCAGCATTTT. The V gene is TRBV3-1 (or the pseudogene TRBV3-2), the J gene TRBJ1-5; D gene unclear. This CDR3 contains 15 residues. Trimming shortened V by 4 bases and J by 2 bases, and 12 bases separated the two germline ends. CDR1 and CDR2 (germline): LGHDT, YNNKEL (reference sequence).

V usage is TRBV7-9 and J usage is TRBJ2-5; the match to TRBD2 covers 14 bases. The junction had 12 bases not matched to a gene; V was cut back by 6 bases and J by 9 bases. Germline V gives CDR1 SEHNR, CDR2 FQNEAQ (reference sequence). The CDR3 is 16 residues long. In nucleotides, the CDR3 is TGTGCCAGCAGTCCCACCGGGACTAGCGGGAGTTTGGCCCAGTACTTC. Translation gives CASSPTGTSGSLAQYF.

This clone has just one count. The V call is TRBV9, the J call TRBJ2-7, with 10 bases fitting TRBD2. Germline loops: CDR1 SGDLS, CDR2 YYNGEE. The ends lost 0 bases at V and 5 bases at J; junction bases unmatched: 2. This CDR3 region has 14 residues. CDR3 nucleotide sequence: TGTGCCAGCAGCGTAGGGACTAGCGGAAACGAGCAGTACTTC. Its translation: CASSVGTSGNEQYF.

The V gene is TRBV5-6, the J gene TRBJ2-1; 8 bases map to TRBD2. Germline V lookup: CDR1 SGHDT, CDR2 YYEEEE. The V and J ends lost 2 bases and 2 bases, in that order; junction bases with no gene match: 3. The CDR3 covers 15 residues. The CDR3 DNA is TGTGCCAGCAGCTTCGGGAGGGGGACCTACAATGAGCAGTTCTTC. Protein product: CASSFGRGTYNEQFF.

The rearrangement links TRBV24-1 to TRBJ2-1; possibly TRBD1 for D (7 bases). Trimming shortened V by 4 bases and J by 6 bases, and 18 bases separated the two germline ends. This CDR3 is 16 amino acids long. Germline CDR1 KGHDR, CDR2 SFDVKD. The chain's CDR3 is CATSDLRGASVNEQFF. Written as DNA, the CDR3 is TGTGCCACCAGTGACCTCAGGGGGGCTTCGGTCAATGAGCAGTTCTTC.